The present TCR beta chain was sequenced within a study of spatial heterogeneity in lung cancer (dated by TCRdb to 2018 to 2020). Regarding the complete study: More beta-chain than alpha-chain transcripts were consistently detected, likely reflecting higher beta-chain transcript abundance. In the raw uncorrected reads, each unique combination of TCR and UMI appeared more than ten times on average. In non-small cell lung cancer, the study made a quantitative comparison of TCR alpha and beta repertoires among multiple tumor regions, matched nontumor lung and blood. TCR repertoire features were related to nonsynonymous mutation counts determined by whole-exome sequencing of tumor tissue. At surgery, 220 tumor regions, 61 to 65 matched nontumor lung samples and 56 PBMC samples were TCR-sequenced for both alpha and beta chains.

Overall study outcomes, separate from this receptor: Additional single-cell paired TCR alpha and beta sequencing was considered necessary to confirm, at a functional level, the hypothesis that regional TCRs recognize regional mutations. Ubiquitous expanded tumor TCRs were found in blood more often at tumor resection than at routine follow-up.

Spanning cysteine to phenylalanine, the CDR3 consists of 14 amino acids. Solely the CDR3 DNA is kept, with 42 bases framed from the first base. Trimming takes 5 bases from V and 5 bases from J, and the germline ends sit 19 bases apart. CDR1 and CDR2, looked up from the germline V gene (reference sequence), are DFQATT and SNEGSKA. Library construction relied on 5' RACE. TCRdb shows the sequencer as NextSeq 500. The TCR library protocol attached a unique molecular identifier to each TCR cDNA molecule to allow correction of PCR and sequencing errors. As for the authors' bioinformatics: TCR identification, UMI-based error correction and CDR3 extraction were performed with Decombinator tools. TCRs above a frequency of 2 per 1,000, corresponding to the top 1% of the tumor frequency distribution, were defined as expanded. Rényi diversity was computed with the R vegan package after subsampling each repertoire 100 times to 5,000 TCRs. To build CDR3 similarity networks, amino acid triplet string-kernel similarity was used, and CDR3s were connected when their pairwise similarity was above 0.82. TCRdb trimmed the raw reads at Q25, called clones with MiXCR and kept productive beta chains. A single entry per CDR3 protein holds the most common genes and DNA from its merged rows. The V and J calls and clone size are TCRdb's, not the authors'. The sample includes approximately 52,000 distinct CDR3 sequences, with approximately 7% observed a single time. The ten top clones hold about 3% of the sample.

The intended sense of this specimen's time point label: sample taken at primary tumor resection. Whole RNA extracted from tumor and nontumor lung tissue, or from cryopreserved PBMC samples, was used for TCR sequencing without cell sorting. The donors were more than 65 patients from the lung TRACERx cohort who had early-stage, untreated non-small cell lung cancer. Patients were selected for TCR sequencing only if sufficient RNA was available from at least two tumor regions. There are a few counts of this clonotype. The target of this receptor is not known. Base qualities are not at hand, and no much larger clone is one base apart.

The clonotype comes from a female donor with early-stage non-small cell lung cancer. The chain joins TRBV20-1 to TRBJ2-7; the D segment could be TRBD2, given 7 matching bases. The material was PBMCs, obtained at surgery. The sequence in DNA is TGCAGTGCTCTGAGTGGGGGGGCTGTCAACGAGCAGTACTTC. Protein translation: CSALSGGAVNEQYF.